Here is one T cell receptor beta chain with its context. This entry comes from a study of cytomegalovirus exposure and HLA in healthy donors. CDR1 and CDR2 (germline): SNHLY, FYNNEI. V dropped 6 bases and J dropped 1 base, with 9 bases sitting between them. The CDR3 is made up of 13 amino acids. PCR employed 60 Vbeta and 13 Jbeta primers. TCRdb's copy holds only in-frame clones and misses some; the assay was immunoSEQ multiplex PCR. The profile shows 95,000 to 150,000 clones, 73% of them singletons. J is TRBJ1-1 and V is TRBV2; D might be TRBD1 (5 bases). Sample: PBMCs. This receptor was identified in a man aged 60-69 years in good health and CMV-seropositive. CDR3 amino acids: CASSPQGNTEAFF. The CDR3 DNA reads TGTGCCAGCAGCCCCCAGGGGAACACTGAAGCTTTCTTT.